The 15 T cell receptor beta chains presented below share a single source sample, sequenced in a study of T cell responses to AZD1222 COVID-19 vaccine. Using immunoSEQ multiplex PCR, the repertoire was profiled, and TCRdb retains in-frame clones only, with some absent. The sample holds roughly 110,000 clones, about 85% seen once. This specimen was peripheral blood, taken 28 days after the second AZD1222 dose. These receptor sequences come from an adult who received the AZD1222 COVID-19 vaccine.

V and J are TRBV4-1 and TRBJ1-2; D uncertain. The V end lost 4 bases, the J end lost 4 bases, and 16 bases lay between the germline ends. There are 15 residues in the CDR3. Germline V gives CDR1 MGHRA, CDR2 YSYEKL. The CDR3 DNA reads as TGCGCCAGCAGCCCCGGGGATGATGATGGCTATGGCTACACCTTC. It specifies CASSPGDDDGYGYTF.

The gene calls are TRBV6-2 or TRBV6-3 and TRBJ1-2, with D perhaps matching TRBD1 (6 bases). The CDR3 spans 13 residues. Per the germline V gene, CDR1 is MNHEY and CDR2 is SVGEGT. The V end lost 3 bases, the J end lost 3 bases, and 8 bases lay between the germline ends. In nucleotides, the CDR3 is TGTGCCAGCAGTTATAACAGGGACTATGGCTACACCTTC. Encoded protein: CASSYNRDYGYTF.

The V and J genes are TRBV6-5 and TRBJ2-7; D is possibly TRBD2 (5 bases). Looked up from germline, CDR1 is MNHEY and CDR2 is SVGAGI. The length of the CDR3 is 13 residues. Trimming cost V 6 bases and J 2 bases, with 11 bases left between them. Written as DNA, the CDR3 is TGTGCCAGCAGCCCATTCGGGACCTACGAGCAGTACTTC. It specifies CASSPFGTYEQYF.

This clone was seen only a few times. The chain joins TRBV5-1 to TRBJ2-2; possibly TRBD1 for D (5 bases). V lost 0 bases and J 1 base, leaving 7 bases between the germline ends. CDR1 is SGHRS, CDR2 YFSETQ, per germline. The CDR3 totals 15 residues. Here the CDR3 reads CASSLGQMNTGELFF. CDR3 DNA: TGCGCCAGCAGCTTGGGACAGATGAACACCGGGGAGCTGTTTTTT.

J is TRBJ1-3 and V is TRBV19; D not resolved. In germline, CDR1 is LNHDA, CDR2 SQIVND (reference sequence). The CDR3 is made up of 15 amino acids. The V and J ends lost 7 bases and 0 bases respectively, with 13 bases between them. The CDR3 reads CASKGGLSSGNTIYF. The CDR3 nucleotides are TGTGCCAGTAAGGGCGGCTTAAGCTCTGGAAACACCATATATTTT.

The V call is TRBV5-5, the J call TRBJ1-6, with 7 bases fitting TRBD1. This CDR3 has 18 residues. CDR1 is SGHKS, CDR2 YYEKEE, per germline (reference sequence). The junction had 9 bases not matched to a gene; V was cut back by 3 bases and J by 0 bases. Written as DNA, the CDR3 is TGTGCCAGCAGCTCCGACAGGGAGGGGAGCTCCTATAATTCACCCCTCCACTTT. Translating gives CASSSDREGSSYNSPLHF.

The CDR3 DNA reads as TGTGCCAGCAGTTACACCGGGTCCATGGATGGCTACACCTTC. The encoded protein is CASSYTGSMDGYTF. The rearrangement links TRBV6-2 or TRBV6-3 to TRBJ1-2; no clear D. Germline CDR1 and CDR2: MNHEY and SVGEGT. V was pared by 2 bases and J by 6 bases, with 13 bases between. The CDR3 consists of 14 residues.

The chain recombines TRBV3-1 (or the pseudogene TRBV3-2) with TRBJ1-2, with 10 bases identical to TRBD1. The CDR3 spans 16 residues. Trimming removed 4 bases from V and 2 bases from J; junction bases left unmatched: 7. The germline V gene has CDR1 LGHDT and CDR2 YNNKEL (reference sequence). CDR3 DNA: TGTGCCAGCAGCCCGGGACAGGGGTTCTCCAACTATGGCTACACCTTC. Its protein product is CASSPGQGFSNYGYTF.

The chain links TRBV6-4 to TRBJ1-6, with a possible D match to TRBD1 (6 bases). Germline V CDR1 and CDR2: MRHNA, SNTAGT. The V gene lost 4 bases and the J gene lost 10 bases, with 14 bases spanning the gap. This CDR3 spans 14 amino acids. DNA for the CDR3: TGTGCCAGCAGTGGTACAGGGCGCGGGTCACCCCTCCACTTT. Protein product: CASSGTGRGSPLHF.

The CDR3 DNA sequence: TGCGCCAGCAGTGAGTCGACAGGGGTTAGCTCCTACAATGAGCAGTTCTTC. It translates to CASSESTGVSSYNEQFF. The chain links TRBV10-2 to TRBJ2-1; 8 bases line up with TRBD1. Trimming removed 0 bases from V and 0 bases from J; junction bases left unmatched: 4. This CDR3 contains 17 residues. Germline V gene data show CDR1 as WSHSY and CDR2 as SAAADI.

This chain uses TRBV5-1 with TRBJ1-3, with D unresolved. CDR1 is SGHRS, CDR2 YFSETQ, per germline. The CDR3 has 16 amino acids. The V end was cut by 4 bases, the J end by 0 bases, with 14 bases between. CDR3 loop: CASSPVGVYSGNTIYF. For the CDR3, the DNA is TGCGCCAGCAGCCCAGTGGGTGTATACTCTGGAAACACCATATATTTT.

This sequence joins TRBV5-5 and TRBJ1-3; D is undetermined. V lost 4 bases, J lost 1 base, and 12 bases lay in between. The CDR3 runs 15 residues. Per the germline V gene, CDR1 is SGHKS and CDR2 is YYEKEE (reference sequence). The CDR3 coding sequence is TGTGCCAGCAGCCGTCCCCGTGGATCTGGAAACACCATATATTTT. This translates into CASSRPRGSGNTIYF. The full variable domain, completed using reference TRBV5-5 and TRBJ1-3, is DAGVTQSPTHLIKTRGQQVTLRCSPISGHKSVSWYQQVLGQGPQFIFQYYEKEERGRGNFPDRFSARQFPNYSSELNVNALLLGDSALYLCASSRPRGSGNTIYFGEGSWLTVV.

This clone was seen more than once but under ten times. The chain is built from TRBV7-9 and TRBJ1-4; D unclear. Germline assignment: CDR1 SEHNR and CDR2 FQNEAQ (reference sequence). Trimming stripped 5 bases from V and 1 base from J, with 11 bases between. CDR3 length: 15 residues. The CDR3 loop reads CASSERVQTNEKLFF. CDR3 nucleotides: TGTGCCAGCAGCGAGCGGGTCCAAACTAATGAAAAACTGTTTTTT.

This chain links TRBV5-1 with TRBJ1-4, with 10 bases aligning to TRBD1. CDR3 length: 18 amino acids. J gave up 0 bases and V 0 bases, and 5 bases lay outside the gene matches. Germline lookup yields CDR1 SGHRS and CDR2 YFSETQ. CDR3 DNA: TGCGCCAGCAGCTTGGCCGGTGGACAGGGGGCAACTAATGAAAAACTGTTTTTT. It is translated as CASSLAGGQGATNEKLFF.

The chain combines TRBV11-2 with TRBJ2-5, with 15 bases identical to TRBD2. Germline assignment: CDR1 SGHAT and CDR2 FQNNGV. The CDR3 length is 19 residues. J was trimmed by 6 bases and V by 5 bases; bases with no gene match: 16. The chain's CDR3 is CASSLTRTSGGAVHQTQYF. The CDR3 DNA reads as TGTGCCAGCAGCCTCACTCGGACTAGCGGGGGGGCGGTACATCAGACCCAGTACTTC.